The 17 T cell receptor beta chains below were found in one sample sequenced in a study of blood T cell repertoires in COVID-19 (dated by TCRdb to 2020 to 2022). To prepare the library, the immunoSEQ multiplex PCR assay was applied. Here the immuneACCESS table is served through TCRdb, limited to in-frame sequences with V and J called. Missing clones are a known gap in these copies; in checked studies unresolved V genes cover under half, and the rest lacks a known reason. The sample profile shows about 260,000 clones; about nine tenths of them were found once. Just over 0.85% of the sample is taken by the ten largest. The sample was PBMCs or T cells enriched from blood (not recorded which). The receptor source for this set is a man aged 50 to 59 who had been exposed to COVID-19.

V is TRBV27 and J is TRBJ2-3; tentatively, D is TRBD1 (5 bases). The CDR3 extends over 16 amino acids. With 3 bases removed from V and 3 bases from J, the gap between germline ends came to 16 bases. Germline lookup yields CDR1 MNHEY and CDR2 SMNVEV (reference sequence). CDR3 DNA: TGTGCCAGCAGTTTCATAAGGGGAAGGAGTACAGATACGCAGTATTTT. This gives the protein CASSFIRGRSTDTQYF.

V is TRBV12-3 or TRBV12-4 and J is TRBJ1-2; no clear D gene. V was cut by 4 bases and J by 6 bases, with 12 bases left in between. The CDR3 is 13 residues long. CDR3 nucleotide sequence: TGTGCCAGCAGTTGGGCGACGGAGGATGGCTACACCTTC. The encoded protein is CASSWATEDGYTF.

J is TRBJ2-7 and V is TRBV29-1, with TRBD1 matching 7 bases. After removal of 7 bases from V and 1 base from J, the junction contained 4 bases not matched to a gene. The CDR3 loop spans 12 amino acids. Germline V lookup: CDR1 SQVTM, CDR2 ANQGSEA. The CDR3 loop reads CSAGQASYEQYF. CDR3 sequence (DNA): TGCAGCGCCGGACAGGCGTCCTACGAGCAGTACTTC.

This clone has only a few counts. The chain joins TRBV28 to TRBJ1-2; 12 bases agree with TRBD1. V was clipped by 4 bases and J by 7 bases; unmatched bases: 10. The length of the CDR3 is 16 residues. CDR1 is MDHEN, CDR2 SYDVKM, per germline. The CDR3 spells CASSSFSGQGASGYTF. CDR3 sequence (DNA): TGTGCCAGCAGTTCCTTCTCGGGACAGGGGGCGAGTGGCTACACCTTC.

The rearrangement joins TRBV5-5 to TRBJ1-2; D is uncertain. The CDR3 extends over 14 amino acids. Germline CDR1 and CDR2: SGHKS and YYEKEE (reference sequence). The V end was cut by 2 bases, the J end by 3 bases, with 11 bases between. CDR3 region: CASSLLGDYYGYTF. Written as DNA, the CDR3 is TGTGCCAGCAGCTTATTAGGAGATTACTATGGCTACACCTTC.

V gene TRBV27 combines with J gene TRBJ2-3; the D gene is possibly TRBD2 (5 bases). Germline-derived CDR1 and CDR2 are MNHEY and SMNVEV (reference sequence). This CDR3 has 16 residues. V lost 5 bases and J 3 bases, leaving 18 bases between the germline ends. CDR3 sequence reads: CASSTQTSTPTDTQYF. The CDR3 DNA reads TGTGCCAGCAGTACCCAAACTAGTACGCCGACAGATACGCAGTATTTT.

CDR3: CSVSGWFDGYTF. The CDR3, as DNA: TGCAGCGTCTCTGGCTGGTTCGATGGCTACACCTTC. The chain couples TRBV29-1 to TRBJ1-2; D gene unclear. This CDR3 spans 12 amino acids. The germline gives CDR1 SQVTM, CDR2 ANQGSEA. The ends were cut back, 6 bases at V and 6 bases at J, with 14 bases in the middle.

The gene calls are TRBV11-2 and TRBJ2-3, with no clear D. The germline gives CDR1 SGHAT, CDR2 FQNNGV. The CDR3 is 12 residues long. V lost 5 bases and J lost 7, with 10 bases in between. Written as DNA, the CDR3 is TGTGCCAGCAGCCCTGAAGACTATACGCAGTATTTT. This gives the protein CASSPEDYTQYF.

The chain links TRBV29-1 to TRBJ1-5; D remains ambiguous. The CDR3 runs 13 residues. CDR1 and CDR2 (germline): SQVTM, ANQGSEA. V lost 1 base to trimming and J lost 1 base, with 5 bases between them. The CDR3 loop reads CSVEVSSNQPQHF. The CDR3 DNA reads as TGCAGCGTTGAAGTGTCGAGCAATCAGCCCCAGCATTTT.

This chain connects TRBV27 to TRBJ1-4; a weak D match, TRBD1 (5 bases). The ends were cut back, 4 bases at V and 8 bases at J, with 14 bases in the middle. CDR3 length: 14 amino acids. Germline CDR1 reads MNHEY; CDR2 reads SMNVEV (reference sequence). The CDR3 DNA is TGTGCCAGCAGTTGGACAATTCGACAGGAAAAACTGTTTTTT. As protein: CASSWTIRQEKLFF.

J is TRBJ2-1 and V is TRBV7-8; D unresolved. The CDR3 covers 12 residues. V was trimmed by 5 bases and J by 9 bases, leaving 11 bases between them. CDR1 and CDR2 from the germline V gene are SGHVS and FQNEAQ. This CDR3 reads CASSPHSGEQFF. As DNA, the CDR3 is TGTGCCAGCAGCCCTCATTCCGGTGAGCAGTTCTTC.

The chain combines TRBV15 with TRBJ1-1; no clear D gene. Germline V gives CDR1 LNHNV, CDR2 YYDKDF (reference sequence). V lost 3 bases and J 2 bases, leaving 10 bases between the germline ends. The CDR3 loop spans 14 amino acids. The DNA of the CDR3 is TGTGCCACCAGCAGGCTGACACGAAACACTGAAGCTTTCTTT. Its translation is CATSRLTRNTEAFF.

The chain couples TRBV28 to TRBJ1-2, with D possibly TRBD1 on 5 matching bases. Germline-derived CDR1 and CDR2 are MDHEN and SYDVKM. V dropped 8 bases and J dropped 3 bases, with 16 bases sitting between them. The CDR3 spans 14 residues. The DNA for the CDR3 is TGTGCCAGCCGGATTACAGGCGGGGACTATGGCTACACCTTC. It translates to CASRITGGDYGYTF.

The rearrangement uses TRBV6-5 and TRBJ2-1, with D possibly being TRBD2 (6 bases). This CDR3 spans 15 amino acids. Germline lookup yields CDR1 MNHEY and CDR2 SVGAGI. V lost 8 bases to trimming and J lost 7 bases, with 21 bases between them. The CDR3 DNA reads TGTGCCAGCGGACTTGAGAGAGCGGGTTCGAATGAGCAGTTCTTC. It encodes CASGLERAGSNEQFF.

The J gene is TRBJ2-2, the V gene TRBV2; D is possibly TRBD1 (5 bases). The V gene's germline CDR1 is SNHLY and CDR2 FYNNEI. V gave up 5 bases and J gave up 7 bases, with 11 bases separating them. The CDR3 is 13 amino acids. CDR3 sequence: CASSQGVGGELFF. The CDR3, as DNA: TGTGCCAGCAGTCAGGGTGTGGGCGGGGAGCTGTTTTTT.

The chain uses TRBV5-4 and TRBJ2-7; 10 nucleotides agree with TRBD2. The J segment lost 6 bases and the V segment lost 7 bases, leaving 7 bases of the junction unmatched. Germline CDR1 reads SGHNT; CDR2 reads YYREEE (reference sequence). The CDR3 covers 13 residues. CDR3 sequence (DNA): TGTGCCAGCGGGACTAGCGCAACAGGCGAGCAGTACGTC. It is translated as CASGTSATGEQYV.

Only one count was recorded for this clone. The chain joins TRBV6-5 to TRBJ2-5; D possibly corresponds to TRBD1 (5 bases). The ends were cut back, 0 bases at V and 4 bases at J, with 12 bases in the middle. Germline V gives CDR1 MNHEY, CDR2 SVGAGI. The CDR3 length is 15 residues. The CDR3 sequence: CASSYSTGRGETQYF. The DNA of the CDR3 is TGTGCCAGCAGTTACTCCACGGGTAGGGGAGAGACCCAGTACTTC.